A selection of T cell receptor beta chains follows, all from one sample in a study of OX40 agonist ivuxolimab in advanced cancers. Here immunoSEQ multiplex PCR was the method, and the copy in TCRdb shows in-frame clones only, minus some. The sample lists 90,000 to 120,000 clones; 91% were seen once. The input for sequencing was CD4+ or CD8+ T cells sorted from blood, taken in a trial of the OX40 agonist ivuxolimab. Receptors originate from an adult with an advanced solid tumor such as melanoma, head and neck, liver or kidney cancer. The CDR3 runs from the conserved cysteine through the conserved F or W. A D gene is named only where the DNA matches it firmly. Part of the rows lack a size; the others show once, few, many or a class for expanded clones.

clone_size: -
v_call: TRBV19
j_call: TRBJ2-1
d_call: TRBD2
cdr3_nt: TGTGCCAGGGGACTAGCGGGATACAATGAGCAGTTCTTC
cdr3_aa: CARGLAGYNEQFF

clone_size: -
v_call: TRBV15
j_call: TRBJ2-1
d_call: -
cdr3_nt: TGTGCCACCAGCAGAGTAGTTGCGGATGAGCAGTTCTTC
cdr3_aa: CATSRVVADEQFF

clone_size: -
v_call: TRBV7-2
j_call: TRBJ1-1
d_call: TRBD1
cdr3_nt: TGTGCCAGCAGCTACAGGGGGCGAGGCACTGAAGCTTTCTTT
cdr3_aa: CASSYRGRGTEAFF

clone_size: -
v_call: TRBV11-2
j_call: TRBJ2-3
d_call: -
cdr3_nt: TGTGCCAGCAGCTTAGACGGGGCTACCACAGATACGCAGTATTTT
cdr3_aa: CASSLDGATTDTQYF

clone_size: -
v_call: TRBV30
j_call: TRBJ1-2
d_call: -
cdr3_nt: TGTGCCTGGAACAGGGAAGAGGATGGCTACACCTTC
cdr3_aa: CAWNREEDGYTF

clone_size: -
v_call: TRBV7-2
j_call: TRBJ2-3
d_call: TRBD2
cdr3_nt: TGTGCCAGCAGCTTAAGACTAGCGGGAGCCTCCACAGATACGCAGTATTTT
cdr3_aa: CASSLRLAGASTDTQYF

clone_size: -
v_call: TRBV5-4
j_call: TRBJ2-3
d_call: -
cdr3_nt: TGTGCCAGCAGCCTCACGGGCGGGTCTGACTTCGATACGCAGTATTTT
cdr3_aa: CASSLTGGSDFDTQYF

clone_size: -
v_call: TRBV19
j_call: TRBJ2-1
d_call: TRBD2
cdr3_nt: TGTGCCACCCTAAGGCCTAGCGGAGGCTACAATGAGCAGTTCTTC
cdr3_aa: CATLRPSGGYNEQFF

clone_size: -
v_call: TRBV30
j_call: TRBJ1-1
d_call: TRBD1
cdr3_nt: TGTGCCTGGAGTGTACGACAGGGAACTGAAGCTTTCTTT
cdr3_aa: CAWSVRQGTEAFF

clone_size: -
v_call: TRBV13
j_call: TRBJ2-5
d_call: TRBD2
cdr3_nt: TGTGCCAGCAGCTTGGATCTTAAAGCGGGAGGGGAGACCCAGTACTTC
cdr3_aa: CASSLDLKAGGETQYF

clone_size: once
v_call: TRBV5-4
j_call: TRBJ2-5
d_call: -
cdr3_nt: TGTGCCAGCAGCTTCCCCTCCCGTGAAGAGACCCAGTACTTC
cdr3_aa: CASSFPSREETQYF

clone_size: -
v_call: TRBV30
j_call: TRBJ1-3
d_call: -
cdr3_nt: TGTGCCTGGAGTCCCTTGGGGGGGCTTGGAAACACCATATATTTT
cdr3_aa: CAWSPLGGLGNTIYF

clone_size: -
v_call: TRBV21-1
j_call: TRBJ1-5
d_call: -
cdr3_nt: TGTGCCAGCAAAGACGGAGGGTTAACTCAGCCCCAGCATTTT
cdr3_aa: CASKDGGLTQPQHF

clone_size: -
v_call: TRBV7-9
j_call: TRBJ1-4
d_call: -
cdr3_nt: TGTGCCAGCAGCTCGGGGTTAGGTAATGAAAAACTGTTTTTT
cdr3_aa: CASSSGLGNEKLFF

clone_size: -
v_call: TRBV11-2
j_call: TRBJ1-1
d_call: TRBD1
cdr3_nt: TGTGCCAGCAGCCCAGGGGGGGGCACTGAAGCTTTCTTT
cdr3_aa: CASSPGGGTEAFF

clone_size: -
v_call: TRBV28
j_call: TRBJ1-5
d_call: -
cdr3_nt: TGTGCCAGCAGTTGGGAGGCAGGGATCAGTCAGCCCCAGCATTTT
cdr3_aa: CASSWEAGISQPQHF

clone_size: -
v_call: TRBV6-1
j_call: TRBJ2-3
d_call: TRBD2
cdr3_nt: TGTGCCAGCAGTGAAGCTCTAGCGGCAAGCACAGATACGCAGTATTTT
cdr3_aa: CASSEALAASTDTQYF

clone_size: -
v_call: TRBV5-1
j_call: TRBJ2-3
d_call: -
cdr3_nt: TGCGCCAGCAGGGGGGCCGGGACGACCACAGATACGCAGTATTTT
cdr3_aa: CASRGAGTTTDTQYF

clone_size: -
v_call: TRBV9
j_call: TRBJ1-2
d_call: -
cdr3_nt: TGTGCCAGCAGCGAGACAGTTCCTAACTATGGCTACACCTTC
cdr3_aa: CASSETVPNYGYTF

clone_size: -
v_call: TRBV9
j_call: TRBJ1-1
d_call: TRBD1
cdr3_nt: TGTGCCAGCAGCTTGAGACAGGGGGTGAACACTGAAGCTTTCTTT
cdr3_aa: CASSLRQGVNTEAFF

clone_size: -
v_call: TRBV27
j_call: TRBJ2-3
d_call: -
cdr3_nt: TGTGCCAGCAGTTACAGCACCCCCTACACAGATACGCAGTATTTT
cdr3_aa: CASSYSTPYTDTQYF

clone_size: -
v_call: TRBV11-1
j_call: TRBJ1-2
d_call: TRBD1
cdr3_nt: TGTGCCAGCAGCGACAGGGTAAGAAGTGGCTACACCTTC
cdr3_aa: CASSDRVRSGYTF

clone_size: -
v_call: TRBV5-1
j_call: TRBJ1-1
d_call: -
cdr3_nt: TGCGCCAGCAGCCCTCTGGCAGCCATGAACACTGAAGCTTTCTTT
cdr3_aa: CASSPLAAMNTEAFF

clone_size: -
v_call: TRBV27
j_call: TRBJ2-2
d_call: -
cdr3_nt: TGTGCCAGCAGTTTAGGGAACACCGGGGAGCTGTTTTTT
cdr3_aa: CASSLGNTGELFF

clone_size: -
v_call: TRBV5-1
j_call: TRBJ2-1
d_call: TRBD1
cdr3_nt: TGCGCCAGCAGCAGGGACAGATACAATGAGCAGTTCTTC
cdr3_aa: CASSRDRYNEQFF

clone_size: -
v_call: TRBV21-1
j_call: TRBJ1-5
d_call: -
cdr3_nt: TGTGCCAACAGCAAAGTAAAGGACAGGGGAAATCAGCCCCAGCATTTT
cdr3_aa: CANSKVKDRGNQPQHF

clone_size: -
v_call: TRBV5-4
j_call: TRBJ2-2
d_call: -
cdr3_nt: TGTGCCAGCAGCTTCGGGGCTAGAAATCAGGTGGTGGCCGGGGAGCTGTTTTTT
cdr3_aa: CASSFGARNQVVAGELFF

clone_size: -
v_call: TRBV5-1
j_call: TRBJ1-1
d_call: -
cdr3_nt: TGCGCCAGCAGCTTGGTTACAGGAGTTGGGACTGAAGCTTTCTTT
cdr3_aa: CASSLVTGVGTEAFF

clone_size: -
v_call: TRBV27
j_call: TRBJ1-4
d_call: TRBD1
cdr3_nt: TGTGCCAGCAGCCGATCCCCGGACAGGGCGGATACTAATGAAAAACTGTTTTTT
cdr3_aa: CASSRSPDRADTNEKLFF

clone_size: -
v_call: TRBV15
j_call: TRBJ2-5
d_call: -
cdr3_nt: TGTGCCACCAGCAGAGATCAGGTGGCTGCCCCCGAGACCCAGTACTTC
cdr3_aa: CATSRDQVAAPETQYF

clone_size: -
v_call: TRBV11-2
j_call: TRBJ2-7
d_call: -
cdr3_nt: TGTGCCAGCAGCTTAGTTTTAGCGGTGAGCTCCTACGAGCAGTACTTC
cdr3_aa: CASSLVLAVSSYEQYF

clone_size: -
v_call: TRBV6-5
j_call: TRBJ2-3
d_call: TRBD2
cdr3_nt: TGTGCCAGCAGGTCGGGACTAGCTAACGCAGATACGCAGTATTTT
cdr3_aa: CASRSGLANADTQYF

clone_size: -
v_call: TRBV19
j_call: TRBJ2-6
d_call: TRBD2
cdr3_nt: TGTGCCAGTAGCCTAAAGACTAGCGGGAGTGTTGGGGCCAACGTCCTGACTTTC
cdr3_aa: CASSLKTSGSVGANVLTF

clone_size: -
v_call: TRBV29-1
j_call: TRBJ1-1
d_call: -
cdr3_nt: TGCAGCGTTAAGGGTCCCACGACGATGAACACTGAAGCTTTCTTT
cdr3_aa: CSVKGPTTMNTEAFF

clone_size: -
v_call: TRBV5-8
j_call: TRBJ1-5
d_call: -
cdr3_nt: TGTGCCAGCAGCTTGGTCCAGGGAAGGGCTTACCAGCCCCAGCATTTT
cdr3_aa: CASSLVQGRAYQPQHF

clone_size: -
v_call: TRBV19
j_call: TRBJ2-3
d_call: -
cdr3_nt: TGTGCCAGCCGGCGTGGGCACAGCACAGATACGCAGTATTTT
cdr3_aa: CASRRGHSTDTQYF

clone_size: -
v_call: TRBV7-9
j_call: TRBJ2-7
d_call: -
cdr3_nt: TGTGCCAGCAGCTTAAGTATGTTGAGTCCGGGGAGCGGTGAGCAGTACTTC
cdr3_aa: CASSLSMLSPGSGEQYF

clone_size: -
v_call: TRBV2
j_call: TRBJ2-7
d_call: -
cdr3_nt: TGTGCCAGCAGTCCCTACCGCTACGAGCAGTACTTC
cdr3_aa: CASSPYRYEQYF

clone_size: -
v_call: TRBV7-2
j_call: TRBJ2-3
d_call: -
cdr3_nt: TGTGCCAGCAGCCTTAGCGCGAGCACAGATACGCAGTATTTT
cdr3_aa: CASSLSASTDTQYF

clone_size: -
v_call: TRBV6-1
j_call: TRBJ1-2
d_call: -
cdr3_nt: TGTGCCAGCAGTGAAGCGGGCAGATGGGATGGCTACACCTTC
cdr3_aa: CASSEAGRWDGYTF

clone_size: -
v_call: TRBV5-1
j_call: TRBJ2-5
d_call: TRBD1
cdr3_nt: TGCGCCAGCAGCACGACAGGGGTGGAGACCCAGTACTTC
cdr3_aa: CASSTTGVETQYF

clone_size: -
v_call: TRBV27
j_call: TRBJ2-7
d_call: TRBD2
cdr3_nt: TGTGCCAGCAGTGTAGCGGGAGGTTTGTACGAGCAGTACTTC
cdr3_aa: CASSVAGGLYEQYF

clone_size: -
v_call: TRBV6-5
j_call: TRBJ2-1
d_call: TRBD2
cdr3_nt: TGTGCCAGCAGTTACTCGGGTAGCGGGAGTGGAATGGCGTTCTTC
cdr3_aa: CASSYSGSGSGMAFF

clone_size: -
v_call: TRBV29-1
j_call: TRBJ2-5
d_call: TRBD1
cdr3_nt: TGCAGCGTTGAAGATCGAGCGGACAGGGGTGATGAGACCCAGTACTTC
cdr3_aa: CSVEDRADRGDETQYF

clone_size: -
v_call: TRBV19
j_call: TRBJ2-7
d_call: TRBD2
cdr3_nt: TGTGCCAGTAGTATAGGAACTAGCGGGACCTCCTACGAGCAGTACTTC
cdr3_aa: CASSIGTSGTSYEQYF

clone_size: -
v_call: TRBV19
j_call: TRBJ1-2
d_call: -
cdr3_nt: TGTGCCAGTAGTATAATTGGAGGGATCTATGGCTACACCTTC
cdr3_aa: CASSIIGGIYGYTF

clone_size: -
v_call: TRBV19
j_call: TRBJ2-1
d_call: TRBD2
cdr3_nt: TGTGCCAGTATCGGGCGAATCCCGACTAGCGGGAGCTACAATGAGCAGTTCTTC
cdr3_aa: CASIGRIPTSGSYNEQFF

clone_size: -
v_call: TRBV6-5
j_call: TRBJ2-5
d_call: -
cdr3_nt: TGTGCCAGCAGTTACTCGAGGGGGATCCAAGAGACCCAGTACTTC
cdr3_aa: CASSYSRGIQETQYF

clone_size: -
v_call: TRBV5-4
j_call: TRBJ1-1
d_call: -
cdr3_nt: TGTGCCAGCAGCCCTCAGGTGTGGAACACTGAAGCTTTCTTT
cdr3_aa: CASSPQVWNTEAFF

clone_size: -
v_call: TRBV19
j_call: TRBJ2-3
d_call: TRBD2
cdr3_nt: TGTGCCAGTAGTACGGGGGGAGGAACAGATACGCAGTATTTT
cdr3_aa: CASSTGGGTDTQYF

clone_size: -
v_call: TRBV10-3
j_call: TRBJ1-1
d_call: TRBD1
cdr3_nt: TGTGCCAATAGTGAGAGGGGACAGGGCAACACTGAAGCTTTCTTT
cdr3_aa: CANSERGQGNTEAFF

clone_size: -
v_call: TRBV6-5
j_call: TRBJ1-5
d_call: -
cdr3_nt: TGTGCCAGCAGAAGTACAGTACTCAGCAATCAGCCCCAGCATTTT
cdr3_aa: CASRSTVLSNQPQHF

clone_size: -
v_call: TRBV11-1
j_call: TRBJ1-1
d_call: -
cdr3_nt: TGTGCCAGCAGCTTTGGTGGGGACACTGAAGCTTTCTTT
cdr3_aa: CASSFGGDTEAFF